Listed here is a single TCR beta chain. Its antigen remains unknown. The CDR3 has 18 amino acids. With 2 bases removed from V and 6 bases from J, the gap between germline ends came to 22 bases. Germline lookup yields CDR1 MGHDK and CDR2 SYGVNS. This sample was taken from a study of cytomegalovirus exposure and HLA in healthy donors. Sampled while nominally healthy, donors likely had unrecorded immune exposures. Study outcomes and limitations: Based on reports, TCR beta sequences accurately predicted HLA-A and HLA-B alleles for most subjects.

With 60 Vbeta and 13 Jbeta primers, the PCR was carried out. Per the original data handling: Among the unique TCR beta chains that a later analysis counted, some 73 million in all, 10 million to 13 million were shared. Clones were sequenced by immunoSEQ multiplex PCR, and TCRdb holds only the in-frame ones, with some missing. V and J calls and clone size are as listed in that table; D and trimming were resolved from the DNA. The data contain 150,000 to 200,000 clones, roughly 80% of them singletons. The receptor's source is a young man in good health and CMV-seropositive. The chain employs TRBV25-1 and TRBJ2-2; D perhaps matches TRBD1 (6 bases). Material: PBMCs. CDR3 coding DNA: TGTGCCAGCAGTGAAAGGGGAGACAGGTCCTCTCGGCCCGGGGAGCTGTTTTTT. Encoded protein: CASSERGDRSSRPGELFF.